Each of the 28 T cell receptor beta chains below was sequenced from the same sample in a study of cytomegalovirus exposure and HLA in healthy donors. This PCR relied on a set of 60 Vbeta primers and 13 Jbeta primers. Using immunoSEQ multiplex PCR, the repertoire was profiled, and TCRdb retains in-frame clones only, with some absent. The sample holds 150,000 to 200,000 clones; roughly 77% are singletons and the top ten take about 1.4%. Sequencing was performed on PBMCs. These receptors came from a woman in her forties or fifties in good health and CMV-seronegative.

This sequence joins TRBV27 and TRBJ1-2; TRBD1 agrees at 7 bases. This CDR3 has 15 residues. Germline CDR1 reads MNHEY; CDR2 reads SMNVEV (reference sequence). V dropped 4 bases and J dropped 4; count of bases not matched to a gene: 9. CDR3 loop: CASSSATGNGYGYTF. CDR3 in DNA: TGTGCCAGCAGTTCGGCGACAGGGAACGGCTATGGCTACACCTTC.

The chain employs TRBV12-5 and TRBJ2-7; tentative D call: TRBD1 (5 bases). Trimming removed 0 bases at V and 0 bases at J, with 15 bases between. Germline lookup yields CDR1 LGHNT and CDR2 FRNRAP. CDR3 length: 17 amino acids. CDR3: CASGLVFGQGPSYEQYF. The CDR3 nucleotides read TGTGCTAGTGGTTTGGTATTTGGGCAGGGCCCCTCCTACGAGCAGTACTTC.

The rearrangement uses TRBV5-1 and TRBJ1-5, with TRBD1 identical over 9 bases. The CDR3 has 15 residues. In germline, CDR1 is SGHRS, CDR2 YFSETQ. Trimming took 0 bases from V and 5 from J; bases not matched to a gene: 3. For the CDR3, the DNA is TGCGCCAGCAGCTTGGATACAGGGGGCTATCAGCCCCAGCATTTT. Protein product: CASSLDTGGYQPQHF.

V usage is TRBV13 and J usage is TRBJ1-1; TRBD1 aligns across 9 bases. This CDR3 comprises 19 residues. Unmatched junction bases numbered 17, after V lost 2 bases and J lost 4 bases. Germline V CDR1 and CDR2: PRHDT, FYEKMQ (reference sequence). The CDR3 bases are TGTGCCAGCAGCTTAAACCCCCTTTTCCGGGACAGGGAGGCCACTGAAGCTTTCTTT. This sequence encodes CASSLNPLFRDREATEAFF. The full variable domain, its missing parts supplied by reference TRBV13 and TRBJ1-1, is AAGVIQSPRHLIKEKRETATLKCYPIPRHDTVYWYQQGPGQDPQFLISFYEKMQSDKGSIPDRFSAQQFSDYHSELNMSSLELGDSALYFCASSLNPLFRDREATEAFFGQGTRLTVV.

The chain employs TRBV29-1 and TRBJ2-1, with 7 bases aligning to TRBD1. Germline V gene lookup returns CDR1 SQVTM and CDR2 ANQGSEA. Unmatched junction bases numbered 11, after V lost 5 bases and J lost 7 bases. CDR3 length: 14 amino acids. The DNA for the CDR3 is TGCAGCGTTCCAAGACAGGGCTCTTTGAATGAGCAGTTCTTC. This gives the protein CSVPRQGSLNEQFF.

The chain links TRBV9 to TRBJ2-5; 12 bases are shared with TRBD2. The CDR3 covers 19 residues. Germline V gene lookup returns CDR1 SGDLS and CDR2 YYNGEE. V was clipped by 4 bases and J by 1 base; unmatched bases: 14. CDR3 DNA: TGTGCCAGCAGCCCAGAACGACTAGCGGGAGCAGGGGTCCAAGAGACCCAGTACTTC. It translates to CASSPERLAGAGVQETQYF.

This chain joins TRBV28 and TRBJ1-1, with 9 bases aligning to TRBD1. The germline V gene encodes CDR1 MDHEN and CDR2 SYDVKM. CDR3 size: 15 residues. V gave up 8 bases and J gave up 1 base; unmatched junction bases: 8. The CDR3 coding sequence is TGTGCCAGCTCAAGAATGGGACAGGGGAACACTGAAGCTTTCTTT. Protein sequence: CASSRMGQGNTEAFF. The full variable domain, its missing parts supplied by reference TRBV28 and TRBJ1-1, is DVKVTQSSRYLVKRTGEKVFLECVQDMDHENMFWYRQDPGLGLRLIYFSYDVKMKEKGDIPEGYSVSREKKERFSLILESASTNQTSMYLCASSRMGQGNTEAFFGQGTRLTVV.

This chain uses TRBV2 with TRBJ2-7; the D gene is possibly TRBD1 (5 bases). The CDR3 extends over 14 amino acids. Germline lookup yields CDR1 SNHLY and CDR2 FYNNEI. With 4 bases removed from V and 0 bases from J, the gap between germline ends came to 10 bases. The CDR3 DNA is TGTGCCAGCAGTGTGGACACCGGCTCCTACGAGCAGTACTTC. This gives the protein CASSVDTGSYEQYF.

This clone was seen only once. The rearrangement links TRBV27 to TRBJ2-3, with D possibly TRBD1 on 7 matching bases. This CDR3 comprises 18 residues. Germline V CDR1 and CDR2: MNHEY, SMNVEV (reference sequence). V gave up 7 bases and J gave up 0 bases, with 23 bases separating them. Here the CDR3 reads CASTGRQGGRVSTDTQYF. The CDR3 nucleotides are TGTGCCAGCACAGGGCGGCAGGGGGGAAGGGTTAGCACAGATACGCAGTATTTT.

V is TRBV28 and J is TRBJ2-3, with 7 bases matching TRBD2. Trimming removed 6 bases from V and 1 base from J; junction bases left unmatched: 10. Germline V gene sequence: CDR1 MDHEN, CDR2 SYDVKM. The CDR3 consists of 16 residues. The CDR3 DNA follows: TGTGCCAGCAGCAGCCTTGGCGGGAGCGGCACAGATACGCAGTATTTT. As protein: CASSSLGGSGTDTQYF.

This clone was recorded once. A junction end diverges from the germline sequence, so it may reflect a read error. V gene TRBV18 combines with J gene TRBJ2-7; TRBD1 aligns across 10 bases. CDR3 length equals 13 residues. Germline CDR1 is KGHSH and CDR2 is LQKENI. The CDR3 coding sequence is TGTGCCAGCTCAGGGACAGGGGTAGGCGAGCAGCACTTC. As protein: CASSGTGVGEQHF.

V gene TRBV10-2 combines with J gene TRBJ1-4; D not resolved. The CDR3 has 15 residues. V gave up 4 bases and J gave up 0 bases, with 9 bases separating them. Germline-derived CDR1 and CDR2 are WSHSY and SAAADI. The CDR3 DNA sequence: TGCGCCAGCAGTGGGAGGTACCCAACTAATGAAAAACTGTTTTTT. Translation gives CASSGRYPTNEKLFF.

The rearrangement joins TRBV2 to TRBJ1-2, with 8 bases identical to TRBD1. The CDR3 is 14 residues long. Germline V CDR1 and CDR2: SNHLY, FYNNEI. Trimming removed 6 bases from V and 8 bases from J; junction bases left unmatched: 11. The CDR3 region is CASRDNQGAGGYTF. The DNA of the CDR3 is TGTGCCAGCAGGGATAATCAGGGGGCAGGAGGCTACACCTTC.

In DNA form, the CDR3 reads TGTGCCAGCAGTGAAACCCCGGGACACATCGTCTCTGGAAACACCATATATTTT. Amino acid sequence: CASSETPGHIVSGNTIYF. The rearrangement uses TRBV6-1 and TRBJ1-3; tentatively, D is TRBD1 (6 bases). The germline V gene encodes CDR1 MNHNS and CDR2 SASEGT. V was clipped by 2 bases and J by 0 bases, with 17 bases between them. The CDR3 totals 18 residues.

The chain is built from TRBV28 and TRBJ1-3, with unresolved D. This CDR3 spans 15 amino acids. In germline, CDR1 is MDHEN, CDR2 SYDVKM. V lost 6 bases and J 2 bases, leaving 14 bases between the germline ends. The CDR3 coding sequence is TGTGCCAGCAGCCTTAAAAGGCGGACTGGAAACACCATATATTTT. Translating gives CASSLKRRTGNTIYF.

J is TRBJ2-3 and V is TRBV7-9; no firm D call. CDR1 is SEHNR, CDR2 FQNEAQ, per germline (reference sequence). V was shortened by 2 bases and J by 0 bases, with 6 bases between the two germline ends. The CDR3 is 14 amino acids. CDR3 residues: CASSLHISTDTQYF. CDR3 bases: TGTGCCAGCAGCTTACACATCAGCACAGATACGCAGTATTTT. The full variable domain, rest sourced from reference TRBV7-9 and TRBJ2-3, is DTGVSQNPRHKITKRGQNVTFRCDPISEHNRLYWYRQTLGQGPEFLTYFQNEAQLEKSRLLSDRFSAERPKGSFSTLEIQRTEQGDSAMYLCASSLHISTDTQYFGPGTRLTVL.

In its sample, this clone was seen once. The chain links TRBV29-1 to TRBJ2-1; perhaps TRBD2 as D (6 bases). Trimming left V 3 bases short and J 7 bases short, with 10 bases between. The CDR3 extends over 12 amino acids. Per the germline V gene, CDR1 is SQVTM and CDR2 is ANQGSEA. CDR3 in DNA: TGCAGCGTTGAGGGGGGAGGAAATGAGCAGTTCTTC. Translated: CSVEGGGNEQFF.

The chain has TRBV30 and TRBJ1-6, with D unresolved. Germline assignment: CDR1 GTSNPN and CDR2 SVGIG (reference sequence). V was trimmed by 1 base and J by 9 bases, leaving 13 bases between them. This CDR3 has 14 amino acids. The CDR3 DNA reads TGTGCCTGGAGTGGGACTTCGCGGAGTTCACCCCTCCACTTT. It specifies CAWSGTSRSSPLHF.

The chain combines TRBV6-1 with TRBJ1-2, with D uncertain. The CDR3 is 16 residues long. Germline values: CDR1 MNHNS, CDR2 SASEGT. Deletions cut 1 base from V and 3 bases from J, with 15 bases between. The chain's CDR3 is CASSEVGAPGHYGYTF. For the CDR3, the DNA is TGTGCCAGCAGTGAAGTAGGTGCCCCTGGGCACTATGGCTACACCTTC.

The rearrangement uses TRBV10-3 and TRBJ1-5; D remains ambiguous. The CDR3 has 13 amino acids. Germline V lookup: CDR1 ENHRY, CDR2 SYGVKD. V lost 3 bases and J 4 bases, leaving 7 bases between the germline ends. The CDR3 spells CAISENLNQPQHF. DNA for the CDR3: TGTGCCATCAGTGAAAACCTAAATCAGCCCCAGCATTTT.

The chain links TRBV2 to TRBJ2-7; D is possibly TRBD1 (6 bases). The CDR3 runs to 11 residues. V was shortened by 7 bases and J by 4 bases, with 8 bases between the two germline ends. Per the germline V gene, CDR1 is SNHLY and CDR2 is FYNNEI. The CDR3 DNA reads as TGTGCCAGCACAGGGGTTTACGAGCAGTACTTC. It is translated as CASTGVYEQYF.

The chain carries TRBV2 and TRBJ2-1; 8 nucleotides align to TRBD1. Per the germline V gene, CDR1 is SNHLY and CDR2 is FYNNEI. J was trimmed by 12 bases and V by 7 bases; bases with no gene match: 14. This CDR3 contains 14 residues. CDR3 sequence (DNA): TGTGCCAGCAATGGACAGGGTTGGGTAGATGTGCAGTTCTTC. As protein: CASNGQGWVDVQFF.

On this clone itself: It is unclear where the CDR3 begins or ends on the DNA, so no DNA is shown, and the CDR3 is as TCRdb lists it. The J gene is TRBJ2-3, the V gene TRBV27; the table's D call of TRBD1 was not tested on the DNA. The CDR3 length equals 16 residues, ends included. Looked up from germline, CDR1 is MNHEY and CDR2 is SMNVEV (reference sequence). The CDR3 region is CASSLRVLRATDTQYF.

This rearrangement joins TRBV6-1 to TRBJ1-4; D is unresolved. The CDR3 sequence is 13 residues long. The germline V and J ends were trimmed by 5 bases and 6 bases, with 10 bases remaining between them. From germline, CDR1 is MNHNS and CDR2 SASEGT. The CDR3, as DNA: TGTGCCAGCAGTTTCTCTTTTGATGAAAAACTGTTTTTT. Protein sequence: CASSFSFDEKLFF.

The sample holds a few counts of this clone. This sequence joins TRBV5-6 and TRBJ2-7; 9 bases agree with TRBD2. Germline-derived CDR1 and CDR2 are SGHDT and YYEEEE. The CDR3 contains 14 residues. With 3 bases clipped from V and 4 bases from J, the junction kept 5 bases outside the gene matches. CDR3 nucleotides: TGTGCCAGCAGCTCAGCGGGGGGCGTGTACGAGCAGTACTTC. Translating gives CASSSAGGVYEQYF.

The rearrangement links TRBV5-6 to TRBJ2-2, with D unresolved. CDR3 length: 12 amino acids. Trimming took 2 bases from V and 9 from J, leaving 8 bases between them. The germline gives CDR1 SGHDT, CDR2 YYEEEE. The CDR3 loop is CASSFSVRELFF. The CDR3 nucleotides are TGTGCCAGCAGCTTTTCTGTTCGGGAGCTGTTTTTT.

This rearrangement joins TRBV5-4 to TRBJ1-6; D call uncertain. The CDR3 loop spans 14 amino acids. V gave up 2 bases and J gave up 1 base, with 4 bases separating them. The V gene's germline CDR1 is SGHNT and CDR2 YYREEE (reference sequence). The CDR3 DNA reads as TGTGCCAGCAGCTTTACATCCTATAATTCACCCCTCCACTTT. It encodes CASSFTSYNSPLHF. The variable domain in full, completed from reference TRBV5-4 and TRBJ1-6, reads ETGVTQSPTHLIKTRGQQVTLRCSSQSGHNTVSWYQQALGQGPQFIFQYYREEENGRGNFPPRFSGLQFPNYSSELNVNALELDDSALYLCASSFTSYNSPLHFGNGTRLTVT.

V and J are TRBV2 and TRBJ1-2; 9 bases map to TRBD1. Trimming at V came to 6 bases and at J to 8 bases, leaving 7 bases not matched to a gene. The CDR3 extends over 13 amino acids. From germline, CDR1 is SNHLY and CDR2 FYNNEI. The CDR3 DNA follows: TGTGCCAGCAGGGGACAGGGAATGGGGGGCTACACCTTC. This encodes CASRGQGMGGYTF.